This TCR beta chain was profiled in a study of early T cells in non-severe SARS-CoV-2 infection. Each single cDNA molecule received a unique molecular identifier. One entry per CDR3 protein results from TCRdb running MiXCR on the 5' RACE reads. The table has roughly 53,000 distinct CDR3 sequences, 8.5% to 12% seen once. The J segment lost 6 bases and the V segment lost 11 bases, leaving 6 bases of the junction unmatched. CDR1 is SNHLY and CDR2 is FYNNEI in the germline V gene. There are 12 residues in the CDR3. The chain recombines TRBV2 with TRBJ2-2; 7 bases match TRBD1. The sequenced sample consisted of whole blood. The receptor's source is an adult who was a healthcare worker with PCR-confirmed SARS-CoV-2 infection or an uninfected control (not recorded which). Here the CDR3 reads CAGIQGAGELFF. DNA for the CDR3: TGTGCCGGGATCCAGGGGGCCGGGGAGCTGTTTTTT. Combining the CDR3 with reference TRBV2 and TRBJ2-2 gives the whole variable domain EPEVTQTPSHQVTQMGQEVILRCVPISNHLYFYWYRQILGQKVEFLVSFYNNEISEKSEIFDDQFSVERPDGSNFTLKIRSTKLEDSAMYFCAGIQGAGELFFGEGSRLTVL.